This paragraph reports one TCR beta chain. The data stem from a study of PD-L1 blockade in urothelial cancer. The overall study: Prior chemotherapy regimens per patient numbered 0 to 3. Timepoints chosen for blood analysis were 3 weeks (second dose) and 6 weeks after treatment start.

The time point is: pretreatment peripheral blood. Between 1 and 8 samples per patient were obtained, pretreatment and on-treatment. The templates were synthetic TCR analogs, and they were spiked into each PCR. Clones were read by immunoSEQ multiplex PCR, and TCRdb kept only the in-frame ones, dropping some. The table includes approximately 79,000 clones, approximately 86% detected once. V was pared by 5 bases and J by 3 bases, with 23 bases between. CDR1 and CDR2 (germline): SGHTA, FQGNSA. The CDR3 contains 17 residues. The material sequenced was PBMCs, taken around atezolizumab (anti-PD-L1) treatment. The chain is built from TRBV7-2 and TRBJ2-7; D perhaps matches TRBD2 (7 bases). This TCR derives from a man between 40 and 49 years old with urothelial cancer. In DNA form, the CDR3 reads TGTGCCAGCAGCCCAGGGGCACCGGGACTAACCCACTACGAGCAGTACTTC. Translating gives CASSPGAPGLTHYEQYF.